The 2 T cell receptor beta chains presented below share a single source sample, sequenced in a study of CD8+ T cells in alopecia areata. Extracted RNA was reverse transcribed into cDNA, the sequencing template. Sequenced by immunoSEQ multiplex PCR; TCRdb stores in-frame clones only, minus some. The repertoire holds about 120,000 clones, with about 50% as singletons. The treatment is: oral pan-JAK inhibitor, 5-10 mg twice daily. The sequences come from CD4+ T cells sorted from blood, collected at week 4, from a patient treated with tofacitinib. The source is a human donor with alopecia areata.

The chain couples TRBV5-4 to TRBJ1-1, with 7 nucleotides matching TRBD1. The CDR3 has 15 residues. Germline CDR1 is SGHNT and CDR2 is YYREEE (reference sequence). Germline trimming cut 0 bases from V and 11 bases from J; bases unmatched to any gene: 13. CDR3 amino acids: CASSLAGTESIGAFF. DNA for the CDR3: TGTGCCAGCAGCTTGGCCGGGACAGAGTCTATTGGGGCTTTCTTT.

The chain employs TRBV30 and TRBJ1-1, with TRBD1 identical over 7 bases. Germline CDR1 GTSNPN, CDR2 SVGIG (reference sequence). The junction had 7 bases not matched to a gene; V was cut back by 2 bases and J by 4 bases. This CDR3 is built from 14 residues. CDR3 protein: CAWSRRDRFTEAFF. The CDR3 region has the DNA TGTGCCTGGAGTCGGAGGGACAGATTCACTGAAGCTTTCTTT. The full variable domain, rest sourced from reference TRBV30 and TRBJ1-1, is SQTIHQWPATLVQPVGSPLSLECTVEGTSNPNLYWYRQAAGRGLQLLFYSVGIGQISSEVPQNLSASRPQDRQFILSSKKLLLSDSGFYLCAWSRRDRFTEAFFGQGTRLTVV.